The present T cell receptor beta chain was sequenced within a study of blood T cell repertoires in COVID-19. Germline assignment: CDR1 SGHRS and CDR2 YFSETQ. The CDR3 extends over 15 amino acids. The V end lost 6 bases, the J end lost 2 bases, and 16 bases lay between the germline ends. Sequenced by immunoSEQ multiplex PCR; TCRdb stores in-frame clones only, minus some. The sample has approximately 190,000 clones; about 88% are singletons. Source material: peripheral blood. The rearrangement uses TRBV5-1 and TRBJ2-3; TRBD1 is a possible D gene (6 bases). The receptor was derived from a man aged 25-45 years with active or convalescent COVID-19. In nucleotides, the CDR3 is TGCGCCAGCAACACTGGACAGACTTTCACAGATACGCAGTATTTT. Translated, it gives CASNTGQTFTDTQYF.